This is a list of T cell receptor beta chains from one sample in a study of blood T cell repertoires in COVID-19. The data were produced by immunoSEQ multiplex PCR, yet TCRdb's version contains in-frame clones alone and is incomplete. The sample contains about 200,000 clones, 70% to 90% of which appear only once. Sequenced: peripheral blood. The receptors were gathered from a human donor with active or convalescent COVID-19. The donor label of this sample is uncertain. Each CDR3 is given without its conserved first and last residue. Each record gives: J gene, V gene, CDR3 protein.

j_call: TRBJ2-7
v_call: TRBV6-6
cdr3_aa: ASSKGQGYEQY

j_call: TRBJ2-3
v_call: TRBV3-1/TRBV3-2
cdr3_aa: ASSDWRSDTQY

j_call: TRBJ1-1
v_call: TRBV29-1
cdr3_aa: SVLTAKNTEAF

j_call: TRBJ1-2
v_call: TRBV7-2
cdr3_aa: ASSLGQGEDGYT

j_call: TRBJ2-5
v_call: TRBV5-5
cdr3_aa: ASSPAGVAETQY

j_call: TRBJ2-4
v_call: TRBV25-1
cdr3_aa: ASSGGRLGAKNIQY

j_call: TRBJ2-6
v_call: TRBV2
cdr3_aa: ASRGWGYQNSGANVLT

j_call: TRBJ2-7
v_call: TRBV3-1/TRBV3-2
cdr3_aa: ASSLRFSGSGEQY

j_call: TRBJ2-2
v_call: TRBV4-1
cdr3_aa: ASSQDQGNTGELF

j_call: TRBJ2-7
v_call: TRBV27
cdr3_aa: ASSFQGGYEQY

j_call: TRBJ2-7
v_call: TRBV27
cdr3_aa: ASSLGGPYEQY

j_call: TRBJ2-7
v_call: TRBV6-5
cdr3_aa: ASSLFAGVIEQY

j_call: TRBJ1-1
v_call: TRBV5-1
cdr3_aa: ASSATRNTEAF

j_call: TRBJ1-2
v_call: TRBV11-2
cdr3_aa: ASSITGGYGYT

j_call: TRBJ2-2
v_call: TRBV4-2
cdr3_aa: ASSRNSGVGSTGELF

j_call: TRBJ2-1
v_call: TRBV6-1
cdr3_aa: ASSETPPRTSLGF

j_call: TRBJ1-4
v_call: TRBV7-2
cdr3_aa: ASSLKQATNEKLF

j_call: TRBJ2-6
v_call: TRBV7-2
cdr3_aa: ASSLTSTGSGANVLT

j_call: TRBJ2-3
v_call: TRBV5-1
cdr3_aa: ASSLAVRTDTQY

j_call: TRBJ2-2
v_call: TRBV21-1
cdr3_aa: ASSKDWRFGGQTTGELF

j_call: TRBJ1-2
v_call: TRBV3-1/TRBV3-2
cdr3_aa: ASSHRTATRFGEGYT

j_call: TRBJ1-2
v_call: TRBV6-2/TRBV6-3
cdr3_aa: ASSPDRARGYT

j_call: TRBJ1-4
v_call: TRBV4-3
cdr3_aa: ASSRGQGGTTNEKLF

j_call: TRBJ2-2
v_call: TRBV12-5
cdr3_aa: ASGLGPGNTGELF

j_call: TRBJ1-4
v_call: TRBV28
cdr3_aa: ASTLGALNEKLF

j_call: TRBJ1-1
v_call: TRBV7-9
cdr3_aa: ASSRDTEAF

j_call: TRBJ1-2
v_call: TRBV30
cdr3_aa: AWSVLLRGRGYT